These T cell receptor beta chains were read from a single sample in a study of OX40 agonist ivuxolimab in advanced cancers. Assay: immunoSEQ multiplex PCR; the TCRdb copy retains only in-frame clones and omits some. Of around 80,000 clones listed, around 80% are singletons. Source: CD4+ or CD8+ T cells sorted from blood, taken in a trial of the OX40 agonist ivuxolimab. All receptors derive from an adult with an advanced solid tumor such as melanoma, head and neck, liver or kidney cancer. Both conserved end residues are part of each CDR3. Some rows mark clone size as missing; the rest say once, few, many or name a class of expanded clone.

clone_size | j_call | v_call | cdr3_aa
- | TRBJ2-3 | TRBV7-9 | CASSLAVGGGTDTQYF
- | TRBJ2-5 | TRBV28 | CASSTILGEKETQYF
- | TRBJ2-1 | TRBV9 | CASSAGLQLEQFF
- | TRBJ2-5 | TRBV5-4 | CASSSTGAQETQYF
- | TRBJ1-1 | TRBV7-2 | CASSLAVGGGTEAFF
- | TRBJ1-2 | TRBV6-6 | CASSSLGQNYGYTF
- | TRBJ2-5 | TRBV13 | CASSFGSRVGKETQYF
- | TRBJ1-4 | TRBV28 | CASRAQGQEKLFF
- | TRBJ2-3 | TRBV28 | CASSLRERGVADTQYF
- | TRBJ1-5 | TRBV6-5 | CASSYGGSQPQHF
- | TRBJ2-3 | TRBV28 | CASSFSTDTQYF
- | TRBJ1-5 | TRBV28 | CASMYPPGQGQPQHF
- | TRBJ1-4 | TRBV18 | CASSRRINEKLFF
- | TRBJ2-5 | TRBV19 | CASSAEFQETQYF
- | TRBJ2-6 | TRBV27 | CASSLGGPGANVLTF
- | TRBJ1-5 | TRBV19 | CASSIRSGVPLNQPQHF
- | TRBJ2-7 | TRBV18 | CASSPSRQGGFEQYF
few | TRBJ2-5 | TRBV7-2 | CASSLDRRTQYF
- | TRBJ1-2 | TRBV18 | CASSPQLTGYGTSYGYTF
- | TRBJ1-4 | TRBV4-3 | CASSQAYRVATNEKLFF
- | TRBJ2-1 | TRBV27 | CASSPGTGWLGGYNEQFF
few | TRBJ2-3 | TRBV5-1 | CASSQGDPGTDTQYF